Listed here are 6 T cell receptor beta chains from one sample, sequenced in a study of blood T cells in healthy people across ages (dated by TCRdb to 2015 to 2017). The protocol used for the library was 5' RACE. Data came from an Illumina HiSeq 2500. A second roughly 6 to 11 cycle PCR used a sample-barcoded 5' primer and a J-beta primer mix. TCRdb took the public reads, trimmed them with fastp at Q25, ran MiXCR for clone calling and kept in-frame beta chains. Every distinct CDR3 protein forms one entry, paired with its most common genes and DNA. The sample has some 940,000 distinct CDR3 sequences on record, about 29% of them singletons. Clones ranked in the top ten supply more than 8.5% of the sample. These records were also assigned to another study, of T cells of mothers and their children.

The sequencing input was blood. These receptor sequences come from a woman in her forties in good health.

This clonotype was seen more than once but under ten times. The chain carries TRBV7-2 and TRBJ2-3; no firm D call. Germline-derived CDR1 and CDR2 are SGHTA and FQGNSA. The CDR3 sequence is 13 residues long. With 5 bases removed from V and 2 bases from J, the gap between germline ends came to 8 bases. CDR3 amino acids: CASSGPTTDTQYF. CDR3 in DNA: TGTGCCAGCAGCGGACCCACCACAGATACGCAGTATTTT.

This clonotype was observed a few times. CDR3: CASSLPTGPGRGGYTF. CDR3 in DNA: TGCGCCAGCAGCTTACCAACCGGGCCGGGACGAGGTGGCTACACCTTC. J is TRBJ1-2 and V is TRBV5-1, with D possibly TRBD1 on 5 matching bases. The V gene's germline CDR1 is SGHRS and CDR2 YFSETQ. The CDR3 runs to 16 residues. Trimming left V 2 bases short and J 7 bases short, with 21 bases between.

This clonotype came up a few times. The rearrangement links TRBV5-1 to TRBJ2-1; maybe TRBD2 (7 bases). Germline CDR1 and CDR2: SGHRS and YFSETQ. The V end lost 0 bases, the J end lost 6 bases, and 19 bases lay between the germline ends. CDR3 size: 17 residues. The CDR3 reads CASSLAPAGAGFNEQFF. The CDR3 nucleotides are TGCGCCAGCAGCTTGGCCCCGGCGGGGGCGGGGTTCAATGAGCAGTTCTTC.

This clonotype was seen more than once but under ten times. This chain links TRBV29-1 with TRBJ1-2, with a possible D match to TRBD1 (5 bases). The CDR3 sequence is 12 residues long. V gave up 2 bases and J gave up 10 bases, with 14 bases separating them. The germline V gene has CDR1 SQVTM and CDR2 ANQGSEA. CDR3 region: CSVERDLNDYTF. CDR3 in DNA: TGCAGCGTTGAAAGGGACCTTAATGACTACACCTTC.

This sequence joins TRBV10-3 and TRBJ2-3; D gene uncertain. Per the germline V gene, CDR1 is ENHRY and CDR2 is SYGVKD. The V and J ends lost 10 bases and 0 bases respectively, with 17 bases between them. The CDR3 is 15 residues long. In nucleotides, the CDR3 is TGTGCCACGAAAAGATATGAGACTAGCACAGATACGCAGTATTTT. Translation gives CATKRYETSTDTQYF.

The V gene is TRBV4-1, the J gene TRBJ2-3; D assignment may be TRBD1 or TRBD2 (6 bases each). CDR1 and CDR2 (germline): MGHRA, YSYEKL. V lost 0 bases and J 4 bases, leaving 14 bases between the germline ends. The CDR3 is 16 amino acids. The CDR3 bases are TGCGCCAGCAGCCAAGAAAGGTTAGGGGGGCCAGATACGCAGTATTTT. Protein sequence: CASSQERLGGPDTQYF.